The clone carrying this T cell receptor (beta chain) came up many times. Its antigen is not known. The J segment lost 3 bases and the V segment lost 5 bases, leaving 5 bases of the junction unmatched. Germline V lookup: CDR1 PRHDT, CDR2 FYEKMQ (reference sequence). CDR3 size: 14 residues. The data are from a study of early T cells in non-severe SARS-CoV-2 infection. About the research overall: Bulk RNA isolated from unsorted whole blood underwent sequencing; chains were not paired. Study findings and constraints: VDJdb-based matching was biased toward anti-spike CD8 responses and missed private and CD4 specificities.

Researchers tagged individual cDNA molecules with unique molecular identifiers. TCRdb called the 5' RACE reads again in MiXCR, with one record for every CDR3 protein. Of more than 15,000 distinct CDR3 sequences in the sample, around 5.8% were seen once. Sequencing used whole blood, obtained at baseline. V gene TRBV13 combines with J gene TRBJ1-1, with 8 positions matching TRBD1. This TCR came from an adult who was a healthcare worker with PCR-confirmed SARS-CoV-2 infection or an uninfected control (not recorded which). In DNA form, the CDR3 reads TGTGCCAGCAGCCCGGACAGGGCGGACACTGAAGCTTTCTTT. Translated, it gives CASSPDRADTEAFF.